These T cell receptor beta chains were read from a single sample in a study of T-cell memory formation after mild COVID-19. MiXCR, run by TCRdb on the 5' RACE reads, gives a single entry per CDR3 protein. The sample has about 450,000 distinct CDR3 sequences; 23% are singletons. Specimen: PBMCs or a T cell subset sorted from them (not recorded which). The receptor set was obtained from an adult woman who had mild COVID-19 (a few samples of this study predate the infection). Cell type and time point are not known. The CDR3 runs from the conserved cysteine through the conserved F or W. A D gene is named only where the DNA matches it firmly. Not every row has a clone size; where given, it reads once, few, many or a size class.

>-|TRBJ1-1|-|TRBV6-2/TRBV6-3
CASTQNQNTEAFF
TGTGCCAGTACCCAAAATCAGAACACTGAAGCTTTCTTT
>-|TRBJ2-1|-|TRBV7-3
CASSPILQTSYNEQFF
TGTGCCAGCAGCCCGATCCTACAAACCTCCTACAATGAGCAGTTCTTC
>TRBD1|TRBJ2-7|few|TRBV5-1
CASSWDRVYEQYF
TGCGCCAGCAGCTGGGACAGGGTTTACGAGCAGTACTTC
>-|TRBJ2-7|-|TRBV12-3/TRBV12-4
CASSPRALLSYEQYF
TGTGCCAGCAGTCCCCGGGCTCTCTTATCCTACGAGCAGTACTTC
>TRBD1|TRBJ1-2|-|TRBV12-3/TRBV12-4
CASSLGTGGRGYGYTF
TGTGCCAGCAGTTTAGGGACAGGGGGCCGGGGCTATGGCTACACCTTC
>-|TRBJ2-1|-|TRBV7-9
CASVMQGGGGSYNEQFF
TGTGCCAGCGTGATGCAGGGGGGAGGGGGTTCCTACAATGAGCAGTTCTTC
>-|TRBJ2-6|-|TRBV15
CATSRGHVTAAGANVLTF
TGTGCCACCAGCAGAGGACACGTGACTGCGGCGGGGGCCAACGTCCTGACTTTC
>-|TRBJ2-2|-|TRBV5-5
CASSPTHANTGELFF
TGTGCCAGCAGCCCGACACACGCGAACACCGGGGAGCTGTTTTTT
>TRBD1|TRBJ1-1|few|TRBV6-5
CASRRQGALTEAFF
TGTGCCAGCAGGAGACAGGGGGCATTAACTGAAGCTTTCTTT
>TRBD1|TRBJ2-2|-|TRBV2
CATEGQGPGELFF
TGTGCCACCGAGGGACAGGGCCCCGGGGAGCTGTTTTTT
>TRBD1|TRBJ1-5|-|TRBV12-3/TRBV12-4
CASSRQGEGNQPQHF
TGTGCCAGCAGTCGACAGGGTGAAGGGAATCAGCCCCAGCATTTT
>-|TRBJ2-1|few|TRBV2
CASSSLLDNEQLF
TGTGCCAGCAGTAGTTTACTTGACAATGAGCAGCTCTTC
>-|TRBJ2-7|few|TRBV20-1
CSADATQGSSYEQYF
TGCAGTGCTGACGCCACACAGGGATCCTCCTACGAGCAGTACTTC
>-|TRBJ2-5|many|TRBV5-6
CASIGRGRWQETQYF
TGTGCCAGCATTGGCCGAGGGCGCTGGCAAGAGACCCAGTACTTC
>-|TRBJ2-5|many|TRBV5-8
CASSPGTQETQYF
TGTGCCAGCAGCCCCGGAACCCAAGAGACCCAGTACTTC
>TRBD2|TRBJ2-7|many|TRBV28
CASSLWAGATEEQYF
TGTGCCAGCAGTTTATGGGCGGGAGCAACGGAGGAGCAGTACTTC
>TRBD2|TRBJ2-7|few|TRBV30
CAWVGGSYEQYF
TGTGCCTGGGTCGGGGGGTCCTACGAGCAGTACTTC
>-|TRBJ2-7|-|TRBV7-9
CASSSRDSVSYEQYF
TGTGCCAGCAGCTCTAGAGACAGCGTCTCCTACGAGCAGTACTTC
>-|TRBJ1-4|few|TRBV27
CASRRTNEKLFF
TGTGCCAGCAGGCGTACCAATGAAAAACTGTTTTTT
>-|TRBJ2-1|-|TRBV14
CASSQAGPDGQFF
TGTGCCAGCAGCCAAGCGGGACCCGACGGGCAGTTCTTC
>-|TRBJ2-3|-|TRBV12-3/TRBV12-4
CASSLASIGTGVTDTQYF
TGTGCCAGCAGTTTAGCCTCGATTGGGACCGGGGTTACAGATACGCAGTATTTT
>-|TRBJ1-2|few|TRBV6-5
CASSSGHLYGYTF
TGTGCCAGCAGTTCCGGACACCTCTATGGCTACACCTTC
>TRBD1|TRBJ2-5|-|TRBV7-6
CASSRTGEETQYF
TGTGCCAGCAGCAGGACAGGGGAAGAGACCCAGTACTTC
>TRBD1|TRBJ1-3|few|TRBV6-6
CASSKQGVSGNTIYF
TGTGCCAGCAGCAAACAGGGGGTCTCTGGAAACACCATATATTTT
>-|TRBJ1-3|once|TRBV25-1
CASSNLDPGPSGNTIYF
TGTGCCAGCAGCAACCTAGACCCGGGACCCTCTGGAAACACCATATATTTT
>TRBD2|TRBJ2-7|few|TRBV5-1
CASSLAVTSGRSYEQYF
TGCGCCAGCAGCTTGGCTGTTACTAGCGGGCGATCCTACGAGCAGTACTTC
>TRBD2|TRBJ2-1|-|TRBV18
CASSPPSGDYNEQFF
TGTGCCAGCTCACCACCTAGCGGGGATTACAATGAGCAGTTCTTC
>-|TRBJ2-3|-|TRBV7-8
CASSFSAEFTDTQYF
TGTGCCAGCAGCTTCTCGGCGGAATTCACAGATACGCAGTATTTT
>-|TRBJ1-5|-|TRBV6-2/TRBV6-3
CASRETVLGPQHF
TGTGCCAGCCGGGAGACAGTCTTAGGGCCCCAGCATTTT
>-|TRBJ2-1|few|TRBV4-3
CASSHPGRSNEQFF
TGCGCCAGCAGCCACCCGGGACGGTCTAATGAGCAGTTCTTC
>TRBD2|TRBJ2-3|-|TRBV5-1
CASSLEGLAGTDTQYF
TGCGCCAGCAGCTTGGAGGGACTAGCGGGCACAGATACGCAGTATTTT
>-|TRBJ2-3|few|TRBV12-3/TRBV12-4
CASSWSRGGRDTQYF
TGTGCCAGCAGTTGGTCCAGGGGGGGCAGAGATACGCAGTATTTT
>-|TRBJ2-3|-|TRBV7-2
CASSPSSWGTQYF
TGTGCCAGCAGCCCATCCTCGTGGGGTACGCAGTATTTT
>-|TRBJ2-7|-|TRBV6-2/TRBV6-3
CASSYPVRATGVYEQYF
TGTGCCAGCAGTTACCCCGTGAGGGCTACTGGGGTCTACGAGCAGTACTTC
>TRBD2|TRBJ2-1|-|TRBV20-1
CSARDRRGLAGPYNEQFF
TGCAGTGCTAGAGATCGTAGAGGACTAGCGGGGCCCTACAATGAGCAGTTCTTC
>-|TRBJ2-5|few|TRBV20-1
CSAVWGPPETQYF
TGCAGTGCTGTTTGGGGACCCCCGGAGACCCAGTACTTC
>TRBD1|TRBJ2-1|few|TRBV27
CASSGQDAYNEQFF
TGTGCCAGCAGTGGACAGGACGCCTACAATGAGCAGTTCTTC
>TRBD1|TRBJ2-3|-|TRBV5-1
CASSPTPTGTGGYTQYF
TGCGCCAGCAGCCCGACACCAACCGGGACAGGGGGCTATACGCAGTATTTT
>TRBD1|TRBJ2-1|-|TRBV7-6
CASSPYGTVGEQFF
TGTGCCAGCAGCCCATACGGGACAGTCGGTGAGCAGTTCTTC
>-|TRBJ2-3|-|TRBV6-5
CASSYRGLGDTQYF
TGTGCCAGCAGTTACCGGGGACTCGGCGATACGCAGTATTTT
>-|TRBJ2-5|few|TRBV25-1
CASSEGSSPQETQYF
TGTGCCAGCAGTGAAGGTAGTAGCCCCCAAGAGACCCAGTACTTC
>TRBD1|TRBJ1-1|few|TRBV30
CAWSLPGQLSTEAFF
TGTGCCTGGAGCCTACCGGGACAGCTGAGCACTGAAGCTTTCTTT
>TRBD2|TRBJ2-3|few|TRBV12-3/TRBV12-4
CASSPGLAAGTDTQYF
TGTGCCAGCAGCCCAGGACTAGCGGCCGGTACAGATACGCAGTATTTT
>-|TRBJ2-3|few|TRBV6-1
CASSRAPINTDTQYF
TGTGCCAGCAGTCGCGCCCCCATAAACACAGATACGCAGTATTTT
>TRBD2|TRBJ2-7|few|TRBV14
CASSQELARAYEQYF
TGTGCCAGCAGCCAAGAACTAGCGAGGGCATACGAGCAGTACTTC
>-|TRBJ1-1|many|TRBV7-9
CASSFGRNTEAFF
TGTGCCAGCAGCTTTGGCAGGAACACTGAAGCTTTCTTT
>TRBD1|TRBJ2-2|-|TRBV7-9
CASSLRTGDIGELFF
TGTGCCAGCAGCTTACGTACAGGGGACATCGGGGAGCTGTTTTTT
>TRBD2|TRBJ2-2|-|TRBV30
CAWTLLGRENTGELFF
TGTGCCTGGACCCTTCTTGGGAGGGAGAACACCGGGGAGCTGTTTTTT
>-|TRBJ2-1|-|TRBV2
CASSRDSTYNEQFF
TGTGCCAGCAGTCGGGACTCGACTTACAATGAGCAGTTCTTC
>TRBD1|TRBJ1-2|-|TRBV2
CASRRRTGANDGYTF
TGTGCCAGCAGGAGAAGGACAGGGGCAAACGATGGCTACACCTTC
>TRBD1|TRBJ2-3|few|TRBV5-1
CASSLFDRDTDTQYF
TGCGCCAGCAGCTTGTTCGACAGGGACACAGATACGCAGTATTTT
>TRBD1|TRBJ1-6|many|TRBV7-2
CASSSGTGGSPLHF
TGTGCCAGCAGCTCCGGGACAGGGGGATCACCCCTCCACTTT
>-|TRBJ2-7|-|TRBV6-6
CASREGLESSYEQYF
TGTGCCAGCAGAGAAGGACTCGAGAGCTCCTACGAGCAGTACTTC
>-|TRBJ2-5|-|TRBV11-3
CASSLDPTVQETQYF
TGTGCCAGCAGCTTAGATCCGACAGTACAAGAGACCCAGTACTTC
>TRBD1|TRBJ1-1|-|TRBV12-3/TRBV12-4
CASSPGQGPEAFF
TGTGCCAGCAGCCCGGGACAGGGGCCTGAAGCTTTCTTT